The sequence of this T cell receptor (beta chain) was determined in a study of cytomegalovirus exposure and HLA in healthy donors. Study in general: A preliminary data release comprised roughly 80 million unique TCRs obtained from HLA-typed donors.

The PCR had 60 Vbeta and 13 Jbeta primers. Clones were read by immunoSEQ multiplex PCR, and TCRdb kept only the in-frame ones, dropping some. This sample carries roughly 55,000 clones, roughly 77% of them seen once, and the ten largest clones take 2.5%. The CDR3 spans 18 residues. Germline CDR1 is SGHTA and CDR2 is FQGNSA. Trimming pared 6 bases from V and 2 bases from J, leaving 25 bases between. The chain has TRBV7-2 and TRBJ2-5, with D possibly being TRBD2 (6 bases). Sequences were obtained from PBMCs. The sequence was collected from a female donor in good health and CMV-seronegative. DNA of the CDR3: TGTGCCAGCAGTTCCAGGTTCGTCGGGGGTGCGGGGCAAGAGACCCAGTACTTC. Amino acids: CASSSRFVGGAGQETQYF.